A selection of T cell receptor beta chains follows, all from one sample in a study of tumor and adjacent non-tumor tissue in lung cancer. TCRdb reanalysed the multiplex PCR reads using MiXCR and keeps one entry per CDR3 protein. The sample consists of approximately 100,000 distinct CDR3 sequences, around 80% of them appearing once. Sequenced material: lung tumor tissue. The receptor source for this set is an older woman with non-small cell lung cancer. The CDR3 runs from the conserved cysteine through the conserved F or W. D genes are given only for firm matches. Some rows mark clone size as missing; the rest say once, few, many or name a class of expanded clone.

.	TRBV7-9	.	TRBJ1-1	TGTGCCAGCAGCTACTCTGTGGGGATGAACACTGAAACTTTCTTT	CASSYSVGMNTETFF
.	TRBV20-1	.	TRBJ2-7	TGCAGTGCTGAGGGGGGCGCGACGTACTTTTCCTCCTACGAGCAGTACTTC	CSAEGGATYFSSYEQYF
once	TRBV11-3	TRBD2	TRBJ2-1	TGTGCCGACAGCTTAGAGTTGACTAGCGGGAGGCACAATGAGCAATTCTTC	CADSLELTSGRHNEQFF
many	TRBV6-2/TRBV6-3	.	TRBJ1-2	TGTGCCAGCAGTACTTACGAACCGGGCAACCGCGGCTACACCTTC	CASSTYEPGNRGYTF
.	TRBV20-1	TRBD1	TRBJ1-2	TGCAGTGTTAGACAGGGTAACCACTACACCTTC	CSVRQGNHYTF
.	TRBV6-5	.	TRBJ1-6	TGTGCCAACAGTTACGCAGCTTATAGTTCACCCCTCCACTTT	CANSYAAYSSPLHF
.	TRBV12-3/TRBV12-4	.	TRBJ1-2	TGTACCAGCAATTCATCGGCGAACTATGGCTACACCTTC	CTSNSSANYGYTF
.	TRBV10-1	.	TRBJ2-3	TGCGCCGGCAGTGAAGAGGAACTAGTCGCGGATACACAGTATTTT	CAGSEEELVADTQYF
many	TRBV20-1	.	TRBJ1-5	TGCAGTGCCCCTGGCCAGGGGATAGGTCAGCCCCAGCATTTT	CSAPGQGIGQPQHF
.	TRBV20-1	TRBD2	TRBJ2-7	TGCAGTGCTAGATATAGCGGGACCTACGAGCAGTACTTC	CSARYSGTYEQYF
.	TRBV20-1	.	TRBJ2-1	TGCAGTGAACAAGGACAAGGGGGATACAATGAGCAGTTCTTC	CSEQGQGGYNEQFF
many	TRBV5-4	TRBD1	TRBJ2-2	TGTGCCAGCAGCTCCGGACAGGGCAAAGACACCGGGGAGCTGTTTTTT	CASSSGQGKDTGELFF
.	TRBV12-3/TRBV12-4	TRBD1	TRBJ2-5	TGTACCAGCATTTTTGCCGGGACAGAAGAGACCCAGTACTTC	CTSIFAGTEETQYF
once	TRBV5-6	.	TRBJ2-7	TGTACCAGCAGTTTTGACGATATCGAGCAGTACTTC	CTSSFDDIEQYF
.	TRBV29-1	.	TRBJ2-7	TGCAGCGTTTTAGACACATTCTACTATGAGCAGTACTTC	CSVLDTFYYEQYF
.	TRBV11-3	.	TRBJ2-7	TGTGCCAGCAGCTTAGGTTCAGGGATGGTCGACAAGCTGTACTTC	CASSLGSGMVDKLYF
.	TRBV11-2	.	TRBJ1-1	TGTGCCAGCATCTTAGGAGTAGGGTACACTGAAGCTTTATTT	CASILGVGYTEALF
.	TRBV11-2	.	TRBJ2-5	TGTGCCAGCAGCCCTTGGAGAGGCCAAGAGACCCAGTACTTC	CASSPWRGQETQYF
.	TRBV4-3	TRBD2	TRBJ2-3	TGCGCCAGCAGCCAAGACGGGATAGCGGGAGGGGGCACAAATACGCATTATTTT	CASSQDGIAGGGTNTHYF